These 10 T cell receptor beta chains were all obtained from the same sample, sequenced in a study of T cells after posttransplantation cyclophosphamide (dated by TCRdb to the mid-2010s). The library relied on the immunoSEQ multiplex PCR assay. Drawn from immuneACCESS, this table holds only the in-frame rearrangements with V and J called that TCRdb kept. Clones are partly lost; checked studies trace under half to an unresolved V gene and leave the rest unexplained. This sample has about 22,000 clones in its table, and roughly 97% of those were observed once. Approximately 0.13% of the sample is held by the ten biggest clonotypes. Viable CD3+CD4+ or CD3+CD8+ cells that were CCR7+CD45RA+CD45RO-CD95-CD27+CD28+ were defined as naive T cells. The sequenced sample was naive CD4+ T cells sorted from PBMCs. The receptors were gathered from a man in his forties or fifties in good health, CMV-negative, and a related stem cell transplant donor.

This clone was recorded once. The chain joins TRBV21-1 to TRBJ2-7; TRBD1, the table's D call, lacks a check against the DNA. TRBV21-1 is an annotated pseudogene. CDR3 size: 14 residues. This CDR3 reads CARRGRTKEYEQYF. The DNA of the CDR3 is TGTGCCAGAAGAGGACGGACAAAAGAATACGAGCAGTACTTC.

The chain couples TRBV18 to TRBJ2-7; 7 bases are a match to TRBD1. The CDR3 spans 16 residues. V gave up 3 bases and J gave up 5 bases; unmatched junction bases: 13. Germline CDR1 KGHSH, CDR2 LQKENI. The CDR3 region is CASSPYPQTGFNEQYF. Written as DNA, the CDR3 is TGTGCCAGCTCACCCTACCCACAGACAGGGTTCAACGAGCAGTACTTC. Combining the CDR3 with reference TRBV18 and TRBJ2-7 gives the whole variable domain NAGVMQNPRHLVRRRGQEARLRCSPMKGHSHVYWYRQLPEEGLKFMVYLQKENIIDESGMPKERFSAEFPKEGPSILRIQQVVRGDSAAYFCASSPYPQTGFNEQYFGPGTRLTVT.

On this clone: Other DNA variants within this sample encode the same CDR3. The chain has TRBV5-5 and TRBJ1-6; D not certain. With 0 bases removed from V and 13 bases from J, the gap between germline ends came to 17 bases. Germline CDR1 reads SGHKS; CDR2 reads YYEKEE (reference sequence). The CDR3 is 15 residues long. CDR3 coding DNA: TGTGCCAGCAGCTTGGACTTTGGGCTCTTTTCCCCCCTCCACTTT. It yields the protein CASSLDFGLFSPLHF.

CDR3 nucleotide sequence: TGTGCCAGCTCCGCGACAAGCTCCTACAATGAGCAGTTCTTC. Its translation: CASSATSSYNEQFF. The rearrangement uses TRBV18 and TRBJ2-1; D is unresolved. V was trimmed by 6 bases and J by 0 bases, leaving 9 bases between them. The CDR3 is 14 amino acids. Germline assignment: CDR1 KGHSH and CDR2 LQKENI.

The rearrangement links TRBV9 to TRBJ2-5; D not resolved. Trimming took off 0 bases at V and 4 bases at J, with 7 bases between the two ends. The CDR3 runs to 13 residues. Germline CDR1 SGDLS, CDR2 YYNGEE. The CDR3 bases are TGTGCCAGCAGCGTAGATACCGGAGAGACCCAGTACTTC. This gives the protein CASSVDTGETQYF. The full variable domain, with the rest looked up from reference TRBV9 and TRBJ2-5, is DSGVTQTPKHLITATGQRVTLRCSPRSGDLSVYWYQQSLDQGLQFLIQYYNGEERAKGNILERFSAQQFPDLHSELNLSSLELGDSALYFCASSVDTGETQYFGPGTRLLVL.

The rearrangement joins TRBV11-3 to TRBJ2-2; 7 bases line up with TRBD1. The CDR3 runs to 15 residues. Trimming at V came to 5 bases and at J to 2 bases, leaving 5 bases not matched to a gene. In germline, CDR1 is SGHNT, CDR2 YENEEA. CDR3: CASSNTGVNTGELFF. The DNA of the CDR3 is TGTGCCAGCAGCAACACAGGGGTAAACACCGGGGAGCTGTTTTTT.

The rearrangement links TRBV5-6 to TRBJ2-2; TRBD1 agrees at 7 bases. V gave up 0 bases and J gave up 3 bases; unmatched junction bases: 2. The CDR3 is made up of 15 amino acids. CDR1 is SGHDT, CDR2 YYEEEE, per germline. The CDR3 nucleotides read TGTGCCAGCAGCTTGGTACAGGGGTACACCGGGGAGCTGTTTTTT. Encoded protein: CASSLVQGYTGELFF. The whole variable domain, remainder taken from reference TRBV5-6 and TRBJ2-2, is DAGVTQSPTHLIKTRGQQVTLRCSPKSGHDTVSWYQQALGQGPQFIFQYYEEEERQRGNFPDRFSGHQFPNYSSELNVNALLLGDSALYLCASSLVQGYTGELFFGEGSRLTVL.

This clone was counted a single time. The chain employs TRBV27 and TRBJ2-7, with 9 bases matching TRBD2. CDR1 and CDR2 from the germline V gene are MNHEY and SMNVEV (reference sequence). CDR3 length: 13 amino acids. J was trimmed by 4 bases and V by 10 bases; bases with no gene match: 8. In DNA, the CDR3 is TGTGCCACACATAGCGGGAGAGAATACGAGCAGTACTTC. This codes for CATHSGREYEQYF.

This sequence joins TRBV10-2 and TRBJ1-5; a possible D gene is TRBD1 (5 bases). V was pared by 4 bases and J by 4 bases, with 14 bases between. There are 15 residues in the CDR3. Germline V CDR1 and CDR2: WSHSY, SAAADI. The CDR3 protein is CASSVLGRENQPQHF. CDR3 DNA: TGCGCCAGCAGTGTGCTGGGCAGGGAAAATCAGCCCCAGCATTTT.

This chain links TRBV18 with TRBJ1-2; possibly TRBD1 for D (5 bases). This CDR3 comprises 13 residues. V was cut by 3 bases and J by 8 bases, with 13 bases left in between. Germline V gives CDR1 KGHSH, CDR2 LQKENI. The CDR3: CASSPAGLSGYTF. CDR3 nucleotides: TGTGCCAGCTCACCGGCAGGGCTGAGCGGCTACACCTTC.